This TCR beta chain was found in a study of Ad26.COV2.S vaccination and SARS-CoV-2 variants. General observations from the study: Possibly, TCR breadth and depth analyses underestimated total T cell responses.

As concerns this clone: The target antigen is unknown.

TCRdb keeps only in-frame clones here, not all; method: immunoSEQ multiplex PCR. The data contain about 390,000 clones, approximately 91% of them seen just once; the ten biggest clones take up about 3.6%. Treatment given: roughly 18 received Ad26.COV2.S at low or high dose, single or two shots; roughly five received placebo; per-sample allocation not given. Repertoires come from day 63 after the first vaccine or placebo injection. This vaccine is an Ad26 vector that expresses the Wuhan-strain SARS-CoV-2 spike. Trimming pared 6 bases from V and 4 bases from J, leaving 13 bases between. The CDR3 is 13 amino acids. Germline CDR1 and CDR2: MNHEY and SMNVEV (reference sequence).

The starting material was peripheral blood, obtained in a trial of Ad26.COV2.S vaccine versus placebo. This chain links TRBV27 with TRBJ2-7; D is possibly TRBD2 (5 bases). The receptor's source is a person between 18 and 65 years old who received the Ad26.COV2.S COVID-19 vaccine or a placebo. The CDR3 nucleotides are TGTGCCAGCAGATCGGGCCGAGGGTACGAGCAGTACTTC. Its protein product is CASRSGRGYEQYF.